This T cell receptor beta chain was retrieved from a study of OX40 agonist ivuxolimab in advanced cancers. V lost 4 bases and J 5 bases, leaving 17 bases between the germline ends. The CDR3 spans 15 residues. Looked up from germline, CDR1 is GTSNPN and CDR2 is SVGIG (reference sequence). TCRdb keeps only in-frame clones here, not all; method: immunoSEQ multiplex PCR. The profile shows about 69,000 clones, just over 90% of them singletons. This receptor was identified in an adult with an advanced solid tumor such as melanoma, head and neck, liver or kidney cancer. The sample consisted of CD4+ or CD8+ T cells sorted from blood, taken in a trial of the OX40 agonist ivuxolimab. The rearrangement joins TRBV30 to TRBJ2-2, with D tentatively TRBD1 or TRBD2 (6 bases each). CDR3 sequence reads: CAWNQLGGGTGELFF. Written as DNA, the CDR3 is TGTGCCTGGAATCAACTTGGAGGGGGGACCGGGGAGCTGTTTTTT.